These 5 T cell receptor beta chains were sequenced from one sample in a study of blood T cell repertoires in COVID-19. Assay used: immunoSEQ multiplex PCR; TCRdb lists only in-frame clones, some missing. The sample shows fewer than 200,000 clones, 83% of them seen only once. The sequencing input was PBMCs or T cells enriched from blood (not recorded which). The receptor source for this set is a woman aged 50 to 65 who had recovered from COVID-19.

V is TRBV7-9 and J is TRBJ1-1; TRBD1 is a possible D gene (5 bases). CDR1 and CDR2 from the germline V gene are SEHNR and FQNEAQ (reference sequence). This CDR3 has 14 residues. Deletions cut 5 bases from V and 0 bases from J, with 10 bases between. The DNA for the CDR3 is TGTGCCAGCAGCCGCGCGACAGTGAACACTGAAGCTTTCTTT. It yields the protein CASSRATVNTEAFF.

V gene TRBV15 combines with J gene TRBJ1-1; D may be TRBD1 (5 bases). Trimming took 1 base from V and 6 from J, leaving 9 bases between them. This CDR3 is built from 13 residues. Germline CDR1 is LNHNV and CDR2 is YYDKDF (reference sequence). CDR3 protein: CATSRAGISEAFF. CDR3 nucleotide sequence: TGTGCCACCAGCAGAGCAGGGATCTCTGAAGCTTTCTTT.

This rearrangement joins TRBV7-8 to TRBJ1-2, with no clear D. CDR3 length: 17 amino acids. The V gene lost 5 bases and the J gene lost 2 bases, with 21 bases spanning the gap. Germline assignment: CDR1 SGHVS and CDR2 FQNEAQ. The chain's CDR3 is CASSNPLRSGWNYGYTF. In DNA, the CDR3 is TGTGCCAGCAGCAACCCTCTTCGTAGCGGTTGGAACTATGGCTACACCTTC. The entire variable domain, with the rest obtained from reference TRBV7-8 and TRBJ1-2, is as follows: GAGVSQSPRYKVAKRGQDVALRCDPISGHVSLFWYQQALGQGPEFLTYFQNEAQLDKSGLPSDRFFAERPEGSVSTLKIQRTQQEDSAVYLCASSNPLRSGWNYGYTFGSGTRLTVV.

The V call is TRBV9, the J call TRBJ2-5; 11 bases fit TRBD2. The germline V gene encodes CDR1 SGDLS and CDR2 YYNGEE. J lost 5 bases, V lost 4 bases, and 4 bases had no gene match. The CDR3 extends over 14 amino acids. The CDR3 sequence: CASSPGTSGETQYF. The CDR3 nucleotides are TGTGCCAGCAGCCCAGGGACTAGCGGTGAGACCCAGTACTTC.

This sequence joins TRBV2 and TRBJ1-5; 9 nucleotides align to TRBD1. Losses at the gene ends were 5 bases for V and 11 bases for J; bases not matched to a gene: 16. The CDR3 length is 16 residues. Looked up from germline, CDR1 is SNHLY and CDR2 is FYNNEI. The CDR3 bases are TGTGCCAGCAGTAAACTACTCGCCGGGACAGGGCTTACCCAGCATTTT. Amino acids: CASSKLLAGTGLTQHF.